This record covers a single T cell receptor beta chain. V was pared by 6 bases and J by 4 bases, with 15 bases between. Germline V gene data show CDR1 as SQVTM and CDR2 as ANQGSEA. The CDR3 is 13 residues long. The entry originates in a study of blood T cells in healthy people across ages. The second PCR ran about 6 to 11 cycles with a sample-barcoded 5' primer and J-beta primers. TCRdb reprocessed the 5' RACE reads via MiXCR and lists one record per CDR3 protein. This table holds hundreds of thousands of distinct CDR3 sequences, around 50% found once. The origin of this receptor is an elderly man in good health. Source material: blood. The V and J genes are TRBV29-1 and TRBJ2-5; tentatively, D is TRBD1 (6 bases). The CDR3 coding sequence is TGCAGCGTGTCGGACAGACTTTCAGAGACCCAGTACTTC. Translated: CSVSDRLSETQYF.